A single sample is the source of the 14 T cell receptor beta chains below, sequenced in a study of blood T cell repertoires in COVID-19. Sequencing used immunoSEQ multiplex PCR; TCRdb keeps in-frame clones, though not all of them. The sample lists approximately 300,000 clones, about 85% occurring once. The sample taken for sequencing was peripheral blood. Receptors were obtained from a human donor with COVID-19, enrolled during active disease. The donor label of this sample is uncertain.

The chain combines TRBV5-4 with TRBJ2-5, with 7 bases lining up with TRBD1. The V gene end was trimmed by 6 bases and the J gene end by 4 bases; junction bases not matched to a gene: 6. This CDR3 comprises 13 residues. Germline-derived CDR1 and CDR2 are SGHNT and YYREEE (reference sequence). The DNA of the CDR3 is TGTGCCAGCACCGTCGACAGGGTAGAGACCCAGTACTTC. This translates into CASTVDRVETQYF.

This rearrangement joins TRBV5-1 to TRBJ2-7, with 8 bases fitting TRBD1. Losses at the gene ends were 1 base for V and 3 bases for J; bases not matched to a gene: 6. The CDR3 covers 15 residues. Germline V gene lookup returns CDR1 SGHRS and CDR2 YFSETQ. In DNA form, the CDR3 reads TGCGCCAGCAGCTTGAGCCAGGGGGCAAGCTACGAGCAGTACTTC. Encoded protein: CASSLSQGASYEQYF.

The V call is TRBV7-9, the J call TRBJ2-1; TRBD2 agrees at 8 bases. Germline V gives CDR1 SEHNR, CDR2 FQNEAQ (reference sequence). The CDR3 is 15 residues long. The J segment lost 7 bases and the V segment lost 0 bases, leaving 5 bases of the junction unmatched. CDR3 residues: CASSLALGLANEQFF. CDR3 DNA: TGTGCCAGCAGCTTAGCCCTCGGACTAGCTAATGAGCAGTTCTTC.

The rearrangement uses TRBV2 and TRBJ1-1; D gene uncertain. Trimming took off 4 bases at V and 3 bases at J, with 9 bases between the two ends. CDR1 is SNHLY and CDR2 is FYNNEI in the germline V gene. This CDR3 region has 13 residues. In DNA, the CDR3 is TGTGCCAGCAGTGTGACACCCGACACTGAAGCTTTCTTT. Translation: CASSVTPDTEAFF.

The chain uses TRBV27 and TRBJ1-2; TRBD1 matches at 9 bases. The CDR3 is 13 residues long. Germline V gene sequence: CDR1 MNHEY, CDR2 SMNVEV (reference sequence). Trimming took 3 bases from V and 5 from J; bases not matched to a gene: 1. This CDR3 is CASSFDRGYGYTF. The DNA of the CDR3 is TGTGCCAGCAGTTTTGACAGGGGGTATGGCTACACCTTC.

The rearrangement links TRBV19 to TRBJ1-5; 8 nucleotides agree with TRBD1. V lost 9 bases, J lost 5 bases, and 6 bases stayed unmatched. The CDR3 consists of 13 residues. Germline V CDR1 and CDR2: LNHDA, SQIVND (reference sequence). This CDR3 is CASGQGGDQPQHF. In DNA form, the CDR3 reads TGTGCCAGCGGACAGGGTGGGGATCAGCCCCAGCATTTT. The whole variable domain, filled in from reference TRBV19 and TRBJ1-5, reads DGGITQSPKYLFRKEGQNVTLSCEQNLNHDAMYWYRQDPGQGLRLIYYSQIVNDFQKGDIAEGYSVSREKKESFPLTVTSAQKNPTAFYLCASGQGGDQPQHFGDGTRLSIL.

The sample holds one count of this clone. One end of the junction fails to match germline, which may point to a read error. The CDR3 sequence is CASSLTGAASGANVLTF. Here the CDR3 DNA reads TGTGCTAGCAGCTTGACAGGGGCGGCCTCTGGGGCCAACGTCCTGACTTTC. This chain joins TRBV7-7 and TRBJ2-6, with TRBD1 matching 8 bases. CDR1 is SSHAT, CDR2 FNYEAQ, per germline (reference sequence). The CDR3 is made up of 17 amino acids.

The chain employs TRBV4-1 and TRBJ2-7; D is ambiguous. V gave up 3 bases and J gave up 1 base, with 7 bases separating them. From germline, CDR1 is MGHRA and CDR2 YSYEKL. This CDR3 spans 13 amino acids. The CDR3 region has the DNA TGCGCCAGCAGCCAGGCACCGTCCTACGAGCAGTACTTC. Translation gives CASSQAPSYEQYF.

This sequence joins TRBV19 and TRBJ1-6, with D maybe TRBD1 (5 bases). Germline V gene lookup returns CDR1 LNHDA and CDR2 SQIVND (reference sequence). V was shortened by 0 bases and J by 9 bases, with 6 bases between the two germline ends. The CDR3 has 13 amino acids. The CDR3 DNA reads TGTGCCAGTAGTATAGATGGGGCTTCACCCCTCCACTTT. This encodes CASSIDGASPLHF.

There are a few counts of this clone. This chain uses TRBV19 with TRBJ1-5, with D tentatively TRBD1 (5 bases). Germline-derived CDR1 and CDR2 are LNHDA and SQIVND (reference sequence). Trimming removed 0 bases at V and 2 bases at J, with 11 bases between. This CDR3 has 16 amino acids. The CDR3 spells CASSIDPVGGNQPQHF. CDR3 bases: TGTGCCAGTAGTATAGATCCGGTAGGGGGCAATCAGCCCCAGCATTTT.

The chain's CDR3 is CASSWSIARQETQYF. In DNA, the CDR3 is TGCGCCAGCAGCTGGAGTATAGCTCGCCAAGAGACCCAGTACTTC. V gene TRBV5-1 combines with J gene TRBJ2-5; D unclear. This CDR3 region has 15 residues. V lost 3 bases to trimming and J lost 1 base, with 13 bases between them. The germline gives CDR1 SGHRS, CDR2 YFSETQ.

The chain carries TRBV2 and TRBJ2-1; 8 positions match TRBD2. The V gene end was trimmed by 6 bases and the J gene end by 8 bases; junction bases not matched to a gene: 12. The CDR3 has 15 residues. Germline CDR1 SNHLY, CDR2 FYNNEI. CDR3 sequence (DNA): TGTGCCAGCAGCACAGCAGCGGGAGTTTGGTATGAGCAGTTCTTC. Residues: CASSTAAGVWYEQFF. Full variable domain (rest looked up from reference TRBV2 and TRBJ2-1): EPEVTQTPSHQVTQMGQEVILRCVPISNHLYFYWYRQILGQKVEFLVSFYNNEISEKSEIFDDQFSVERPDGSNFTLKIRSTKLEDSAMYFCASSTAAGVWYEQFFGPGTRLTVL.

The gene calls are TRBV30 and TRBJ1-2; 7 positions match TRBD1. Looked up from germline, CDR1 is GTSNPN and CDR2 is SVGIG (reference sequence). Trimming took 3 bases from V and 3 from J; bases not matched to a gene: 4. The CDR3 totals 13 residues. CDR3 protein: CAWSADRDYGYTF. CDR3 sequence (DNA): TGTGCCTGGAGCGCTGACAGGGACTATGGCTACACCTTC.

This chain connects TRBV28 to TRBJ2-1; D remains unclear. The V gene's germline CDR1 is MDHEN and CDR2 SYDVKM. Trimming removed 7 bases from V and 5 bases from J, with 18 bases in between. The CDR3 extends over 15 amino acids. Written as DNA, the CDR3 is TGTGCCAGCACCTCCCCCACCCGCGGAGACAATGAGCAGTTCTTC. Translation gives CASTSPTRGDNEQFF.